These 18 T cell receptor beta chains were all obtained from the same sample, sequenced in a study of T cells in Graves' hyperthyroidism and ophthalmopathy. There were TCR beta CDR3 regions amplified from RNA transcripts. The study used the HTBI primer set for a first-round RT-PCR of the TCR CDR3. TCRdb re-analysed the multiplex PCR reads in MiXCR, keeping a single row per CDR3 protein. There are around 580,000 distinct CDR3 sequences in the sample; 46% occur only once, and about 7.8% lies in the top ten. The sample was peripheral blood or thyroid tissue (not recorded which). The receptor source for this set is a woman younger than 35 with Graves' hyperthyroidism.

This clonotype was detected only a few times. As DNA, the CDR3 is TGCAGCGTTGAAGATTGGGGGGAGAGGGTTGGAGATACGCAGTATTTT. It yields the protein CSVEDWGERVGDTQYF. The rearrangement joins TRBV29-1 to TRBJ2-3, with a possible D match to TRBD2 (6 bases). V lost 0 bases, J lost 5 bases, and 18 bases lay in between. From germline, CDR1 is SQVTM and CDR2 ANQGSEA. The CDR3 runs 16 residues.

This clonotype occurred many times. The chain has TRBV27 and TRBJ2-7; D is ambiguous. The V and J ends lost 0 bases and 4 bases respectively, with 7 bases between them. The CDR3 extends over 13 amino acids. Germline assignment: CDR1 MNHEY and CDR2 SMNVEV (reference sequence). This CDR3 is CASSLSGVYEQYF. The CDR3 DNA is TGTGCCAGCAGTTTATCAGGAGTATACGAGCAGTACTTC.

This clonotype was recorded once. This chain joins TRBV7-6 and TRBJ2-7; either TRBD1 or TRBD2 may fit D (5 bases each). V gave up 1 base and J gave up 7 bases, with 20 bases separating them. The CDR3 has 16 residues. Germline V gene sequence: CDR1 SGHVS, CDR2 FNYEAQ. CDR3 sequence: CASSLGPGPTYNEQYF. The CDR3 coding sequence is TGTGCCAGCAGCTTAGGGCCGGGACCTACCTACAATGAGCAGTACTTC.

There are many counts of this clonotype. This chain uses TRBV19 with TRBJ1-5; possible D gene TRBD1, 5 bases. Germline V gene lookup returns CDR1 LNHDA and CDR2 SQIVND (reference sequence). There are 14 residues in the CDR3. Trimming pared 6 bases from V and 8 bases from J, leaving 17 bases between. The CDR3, as DNA: TGTGCCAGTAGCATTCCTCCAGGGTCGGAGCCCCAGCATTTT. Amino acid sequence: CASSIPPGSEPQHF.

Remarks on this clonotype: It is likely a read error, because the conserved phenylalanine at the end of the CDR3 is missing. Because the CDR3's place on the DNA is in doubt, the DNA is left out and the CDR3 is given as listed by TCRdb. This chain links TRBV9 with TRBJ1-3. The germline V gene encodes CDR1 SGDLS and CDR2 YYNGEE. The CDR3 has 11 residues if both end residues are counted. This chain's CDR3 is CASSVGLTSGS.

This chain joins TRBV20-1 and TRBJ2-7, with TRBD2 matching 7 bases. The better agreement between TRBJ2-1 and the DNA end casts doubt on the J call. The length of the CDR3 is 13 residues. Per germline, CDR1 DFQATT and CDR2 SNEGSKA (reference sequence). Here the CDR3 reads CSGPGLAYNEQFF. DNA for the CDR3: TGCAGTGGCCCAGGACTAGCCTACAATGAGCAGTTCTTC.

This clonotype was counted a single time. The rearrangement joins TRBV2 to TRBJ2-7; 11 bases are a match to TRBD1. Per the germline V gene, CDR1 is SNHLY and CDR2 is FYNNEI. There are 17 residues in the CDR3. The V and J ends lost 6 bases and 4 bases, in that order; junction bases with no gene match: 14. The CDR3 bases are TGTGCCAGCAGCCCTATCCTCGGACAGGGGGCGAGATACGAGCAGTACTTC. Its translation is CASSPILGQGARYEQYF.

The chain couples TRBV12-3 or TRBV12-4 to TRBJ1-3; D unresolved. The CDR3 sequence is 16 residues long. Trimming left V 6 bases short and J 4 bases short, with 19 bases between. CDR3 sequence: CASRSFFLGSGNTIYF. CDR3 nucleotides: TGTGCCAGCAGATCCTTCTTCCTCGGGTCCGGAAACACCATATATTTT.

The table lists this clonotype with many counts. The chain has TRBV19 and TRBJ2-7, with unresolved D. CDR3 length equals 13 residues. Germline values: CDR1 LNHDA, CDR2 SQIVND (reference sequence). V was clipped by 6 bases and J by 6 bases, with 15 bases between them. The CDR3 loop reads CASSYRTFGEQYF. The CDR3 nucleotides are TGTGCCAGTAGCTACCGAACGTTCGGCGAGCAGTACTTC.

This clonotype was seen many times. One end of the junction does not line up with germline, which may come from a read error. The gene calls are TRBV7-3 and TRBJ2-3; possibly TRBD1 for D (6 bases). This CDR3 contains 12 residues. Germline CDR1 and CDR2: SGHTA and FQGTGA. The CDR3 loop is CASSLTGDTQYF. Here the CDR3 DNA reads TGTGCTAGCAGCCTGACAGGAGATACGCAGTATTTT.

As for this clonotype: Mismatch with germline at one junction end may stem from a read error. The chain has TRBV18 and TRBJ1-2, with unresolved D. The V gene's germline CDR1 is KGHSH and CDR2 LQKENI. The CDR3 totals 13 residues. The CDR3 reads CVSSPPLDYGYTF. In DNA form, the CDR3 reads TGTGTCAGCTCACCACCCCTTGACTATGGCTACACCTTC.

This clonotype was counted ten times or more. V usage is TRBV6-2 or TRBV6-3 and J usage is TRBJ2-6; D not resolved. The ends were cut back, 5 bases at V and 4 bases at J, with 12 bases in the middle. CDR3 length: 15 amino acids. Germline assignment: CDR1 MNHEY and CDR2 SVGEGT. CDR3: CASSQGWEGANVLTF. In DNA, the CDR3 is TGTGCCAGCAGTCAAGGATGGGAAGGGGCCAACGTCCTGACTTTC.

The chain uses TRBV29-1 and TRBJ1-1; TRBD1 matches 7 bases. With 5 bases clipped from V and 2 bases from J, the junction kept 11 bases outside the gene matches. The length of the CDR3 is 15 residues. Looked up from germline, CDR1 is SQVTM and CDR2 is ANQGSEA. Written as DNA, the CDR3 is TGCAGCGTTAGTGGTGGCGGGACAGTTAACACTGAAGCTTTCTTT. Its protein is CSVSGGGTVNTEAFF.

The chain uses TRBV6-5 and TRBJ1-2; D not resolved. The CDR3 is 10 residues long. The germline V and J ends were trimmed by 5 bases and 11 bases, with 9 bases remaining between them. The germline V gene has CDR1 MNHEY and CDR2 SVGAGI. CDR3 bases: TGTGCCAGCAGTGGAACATGGTACACCTTC. Protein sequence: CASSGTWYTF.

V is TRBV7-9 and J is TRBJ2-3, with 11 bases aligning to TRBD2. CDR3 size: 17 residues. The J segment lost 0 bases and the V segment lost 2 bases, leaving 4 bases of the junction unmatched. Germline CDR1 is SEHNR and CDR2 is FQNEAQ (reference sequence). CDR3 DNA: TGTGCCAGCAGCTTACTAGCGGGAGGCACTAGCACAGATACGCAGTATTTT. Amino acid sequence: CASSLLAGGTSTDTQYF.

This clonotype was seen ten or more times. V and J are TRBV5-8 and TRBJ2-2; D not resolved. Looked up from germline, CDR1 is SGHTS and CDR2 is YDEGEE. V was trimmed by 1 base and J by 0 bases, leaving 4 bases between them. CDR3 length: 14 amino acids. The CDR3 nucleotides read TGTGCCAGCAGCTTGAGGGCGAACACCGGGGAGCTGTTTTTT. Translated: CASSLRANTGELFF.

The chain links TRBV7-9 to TRBJ2-7; D is undetermined. Germline V lookup: CDR1 SEHNR, CDR2 FQNEAQ (reference sequence). V lost 8 bases and J lost 0, with 14 bases in between. The CDR3 loop spans 14 amino acids. The CDR3, as DNA: TGTGCCAGCTATGGGAAGGTCGGCTCCTACGAGCAGTACTTC. Its translation: CASYGKVGSYEQYF.

This clonotype was detected only a few times. CDR3 DNA sequence: TGCAGTGCTAGGGGAGACAGGGGAAACGAAAAACTGTTTTTT. Its protein product is CSARGDRGNEKLFF. This chain joins TRBV20-1 and TRBJ1-4, with 8 nucleotides matching TRBD1. This CDR3 has 14 residues. Trimming took 3 bases from V and 8 from J; bases not matched to a gene: 8. Germline lookup yields CDR1 DFQATT and CDR2 SNEGSKA (reference sequence).